This T cell receptor (beta chain) is drawn from a study of T-cell memory formation after mild COVID-19. At the level of the study: TCR clustering was largely donor specific.

TCRdb reanalysed the 5' RACE reads using MiXCR and keeps one entry per CDR3 protein. The repertoire holds 450,000 or so distinct CDR3 sequences, with about 23% as singletons. The V gene's germline CDR1 is LGHNA and CDR2 YSLEER. This CDR3 spans 16 amino acids. V lost 0 bases and J 1 base, leaving 13 bases between the germline ends. This clonotype was seen a handful of times. The sample consisted of PBMCs or a T cell subset sorted from them (not recorded which). The receptor was isolated from an adult woman who had mild COVID-19 (a few samples of this study predate the infection). Cell type and time point are not known. J is TRBJ2-7 and V is TRBV4-3, with a weak D call TRBD1 (5 bases). Here the CDR3 reads CASSQDRAVASYEQYF. The CDR3 DNA is TGCGCCAGCAGCCAAGACAGGGCGGTAGCTTCCTACGAGCAGTACTTC.